A single sample gave rise to the 5 T cell receptor beta chains below, sequenced in a study of T cells in Graves' hyperthyroidism and ophthalmopathy. RNA transcripts yielded amplified TCR beta CDR3 regions. First-round RT-PCR of the TCR CDR3 relied on the HTBI primer set. TCRdb passed the multiplex PCR reads through MiXCR, listing each CDR3 protein once. In the table there are more than 650,000 distinct CDR3 sequences, 11% to 15% of which are singletons. Source material: blood. These receptors all stem from a woman younger than 30 with Graves' hyperthyroidism.

This clonotype has ten or more counts. The chain combines TRBV11-2 with TRBJ1-1; a weak D match, TRBD1 (6 bases). The length of the CDR3 is 13 residues. V was clipped by 10 bases and J by 3 bases, with 15 bases between them. CDR1 and CDR2 from the germline V gene are SGHAT and FQNNGV. For the CDR3, the DNA is TGTGCCACCTCGGGGGGGCAGGACACTGAAGCTTTCTTT. It encodes CATSGGQDTEAFF.

This clonotype appeared a few times. The rearrangement links TRBV7-9 to TRBJ2-7; D may be TRBD1 (5 bases). The germline V and J ends were trimmed by 7 bases and 2 bases, with 9 bases remaining between them. Germline assignment: CDR1 SEHNR and CDR2 FQNEAQ (reference sequence). The CDR3 extends over 12 amino acids. Here the CDR3 DNA reads TGTGCCAGCATGGGGCCTACCTACGAGCAGTACTTC. This sequence encodes CASMGPTYEQYF.

This clonotype was counted ten times or more. The chain's CDR3 is CASSDILVDTEAFF. The CDR3 coding sequence is TGTGCCAGCAGCGACATCTTGGTAGACACTGAAGCTTTCTTT. The chain links TRBV14 to TRBJ1-1, with D unresolved. The CDR3 contains 14 residues. Trimming stripped 5 bases from V and 3 bases from J, with 13 bases between. Germline values: CDR1 SGHDN, CDR2 FVKESK.

The gene calls are TRBV6-2 or TRBV6-3 and TRBJ1-4; no definite D call. The CDR3 length is 13 residues. With 1 base removed from V and 5 bases from J, the gap between germline ends came to 5 bases. Germline CDR1 is MNHEY and CDR2 is SVGEGT. This CDR3 is CASSYYLNEKLFF. CDR3 DNA: TGTGCCAGCAGTTACTACTTGAATGAAAAACTGTTTTTT.

Remarks on this clonotype: A junction end diverges from the germline sequence, so it may reflect a read error. The chain is built from TRBV12-3 or TRBV12-4 and TRBJ2-5; D is unclear. CDR3 size: 13 residues. For the CDR3, the DNA is TGTGCCAGCAGTTCCCGGACCCTCCTGACCCAATACTTC. Its protein product is CASSSRTLLTQYF.